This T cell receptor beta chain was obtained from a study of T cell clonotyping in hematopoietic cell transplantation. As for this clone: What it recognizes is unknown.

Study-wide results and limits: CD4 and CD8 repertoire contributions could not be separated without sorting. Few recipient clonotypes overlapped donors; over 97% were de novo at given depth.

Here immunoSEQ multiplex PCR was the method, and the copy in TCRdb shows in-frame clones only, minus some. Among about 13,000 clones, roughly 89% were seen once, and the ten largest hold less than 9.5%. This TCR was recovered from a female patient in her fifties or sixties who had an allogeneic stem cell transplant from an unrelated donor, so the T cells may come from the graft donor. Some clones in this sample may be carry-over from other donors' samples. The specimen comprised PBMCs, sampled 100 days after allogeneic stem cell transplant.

The CDR3 loop is CASSEWDPEHVFSYNEQFF. For the CDR3, the DNA is TGCGCCAGCAGTGAGTGGGACCCCGAACACGTTTTCTCCTACAATGAGCAGTTCTTC. The genes are TRBV10-1 and TRBJ2-1; perhaps D is TRBD1 or TRBD2 (5 bases each). V was trimmed by 1 base and J by 0 bases, leaving 19 bases between them. This CDR3 has 19 amino acids. Germline V gene data show CDR1 as WNHNN and CDR2 as SYGVQD (reference sequence).